This TCR beta chain came from a study of T-cell reconstitution after alpha-beta-depleted transplantation in children. The trim removed 5 bases at V and 5 bases at J, leaving 5 bases unmatched. The CDR3 extends over 13 amino acids. Researchers prepared the TCRbeta library using unique molecular identifiers, the study reports. MiXCR, run by TCRdb on the PCR reads, gives a single entry per CDR3 protein. Counted here are some 390,000 distinct CDR3 sequences, 20% occurring once; the ten biggest clones make up 3.8%. This chain joins TRBV12-3 or TRBV12-4 and TRBJ2-5, with 7 bases fitting TRBD2. Source: PBMCs from the stem cell graft donor, taken from the stem cell graft. The sequence was collected from a human donor who donated a stem cell graft to a child with acute myeloid leukemia. The CDR3 sequence: CASSGGGPETQYF. The CDR3, as DNA: TGTGCCAGCAGTGGGGGAGGGCCGGAGACCCAGTACTTC.